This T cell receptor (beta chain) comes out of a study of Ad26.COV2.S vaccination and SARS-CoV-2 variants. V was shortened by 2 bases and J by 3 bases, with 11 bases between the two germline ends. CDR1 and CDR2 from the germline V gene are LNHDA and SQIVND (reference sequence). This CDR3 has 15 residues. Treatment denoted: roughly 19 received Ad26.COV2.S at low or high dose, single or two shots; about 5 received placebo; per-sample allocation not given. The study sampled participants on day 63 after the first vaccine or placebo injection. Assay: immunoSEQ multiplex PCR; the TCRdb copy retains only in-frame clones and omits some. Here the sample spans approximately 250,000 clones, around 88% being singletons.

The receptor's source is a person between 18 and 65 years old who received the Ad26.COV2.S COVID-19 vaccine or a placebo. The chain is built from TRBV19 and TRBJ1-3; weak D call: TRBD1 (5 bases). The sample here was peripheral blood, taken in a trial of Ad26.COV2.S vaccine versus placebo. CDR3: CASSINRGSGNTIYF. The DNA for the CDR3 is TGTGCCAGTAGTATAAATAGGGGAAGTGGAAACACCATATATTTT.